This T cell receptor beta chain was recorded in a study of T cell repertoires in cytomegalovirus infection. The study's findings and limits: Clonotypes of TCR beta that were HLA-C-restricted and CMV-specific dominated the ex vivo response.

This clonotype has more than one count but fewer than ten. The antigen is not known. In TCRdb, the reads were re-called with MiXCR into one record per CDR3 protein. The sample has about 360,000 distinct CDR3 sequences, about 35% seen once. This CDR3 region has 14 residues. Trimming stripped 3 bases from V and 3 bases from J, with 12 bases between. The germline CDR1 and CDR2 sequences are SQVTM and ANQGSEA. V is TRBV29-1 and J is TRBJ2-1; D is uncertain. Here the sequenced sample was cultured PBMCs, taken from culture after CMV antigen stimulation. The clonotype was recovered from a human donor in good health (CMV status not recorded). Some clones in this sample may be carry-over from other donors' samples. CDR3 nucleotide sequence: TGCAGCGTTGATCGGGCCCCCCTCTACAATGAGCAGTTCTTC. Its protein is CSVDRAPLYNEQFF.